The source of this T cell receptor beta chain is a study of blood T cells in healthy people across ages (dated by TCRdb to between 2014 and 2017). With regard to the full study: In model experiments, roughly one uniquely barcoded TCR beta cDNA molecule per two T cells was captured by template switching. Using deep sequencing normalized with unique cDNA molecular identifiers, the study measured how TCR beta repertoire diversity changes with age. The donors were split into four age groups: young (average approximately 16 years), middle-aged (nearly 40), aged (62) and long-lived (about 82). To avoid experimental bias, donors of different ages were distributed randomly across sequencing lanes. The study analyzed two additional independent replicas of 1 million unique cDNA reads from the same blood draw for two donors, one aged 18 to 29 and one aged 80 or older. What the research found in general, with its limitations: Compared with the aged group, the long-lived group had more naive CD4+ T cells, fewer expanded clones and increased TCR diversity, a pattern suggesting age selection. A strong correlation was found between observed TCR beta diversity and the percentage of naive T cells measured by flow cytometry. As age increased, observed TCR beta diversity per million T cells dropped in a roughly linear way, and a significant reduction was already evident by age around 41. The CMV infection status of donors was not known, potentially confounding age-related changes in expanded clonotypes. Conclusive comparison of naive and antigen-experienced compartments was prevented by the profiling of bulk unsorted PBMCs. Estimates of total diversity based on one million sequenced T cells were considered lower bounds and underestimates.

In regard to this clonotype: No antigen is known for it. One base away there is no much larger clone; base qualities are not given.

The donors were roughly 39 Caucasian individuals from Russia, aged about 6 to 100 years, who were systemically healthy. Each donor gave 8 to 10 milliliters of peripheral blood, drawn into EDTA-treated Vacutainer tubes. Ficoll-Paque density-gradient centrifugation was used to isolate PBMCs, with at least 6.5 million obtained per sample. Total RNA, at least 5 micrograms per sample, was extracted from PBMCs with Trizol reagent. The percentages of naive CD45RAhigh/CD27high T cells were determined by flow cytometry on a PBMC aliquot from every donor. The junction carries 12 bases between V and J, which are trimmed by 7 bases and 6 bases respectively. From the cysteine up to the phenylalanine, the CDR3 has a length of 12 residues. CDR3 DNA only is kept here, 36 bases in frame from base 1. Library method: 5' RACE. The sample was run on an Illumina HiSeq 2500. A second about 6 to 11 cycle PCR used a sample-barcoded 5' primer and a J-beta primer mix. A template-switch 5' adaptor carrying 12 random nucleotides introduced a unique molecular identifier onto each TCR beta cDNA molecule. At least 2.5 million CDR3-containing paired-end reads were obtained from each sample. The Mint cDNA synthesis kit, primed by a TRBC-specific oligonucleotide, was used to synthesize first-strand cDNA from all RNA. Following uracil-DNA glycosylase treatment, a first 18-cycle PCR with universal primers M1SS and BC2_uni_R was performed on all cDNA. The authors processed their data as follows. For normalization, 1 million high-quality reads, each with a distinct molecular identifier, were randomly selected from each sample. Reads with shared molecular identifiers were discarded instead of being binned into consensus sequences. MiTCR, run with a Q25 quality threshold and the strictest error-elimination algorithm, handled CDR3 identification, clonotype clustering and error correction. A nonparametric unseen species model with Euler transformation was used to estimate a lower bound on total TCR beta diversity. The public reads were quality trimmed at Q25 with fastp and then assembled into clones with MiXCR by TCRdb, keeping productive beta chains. Identical CDR3 proteins give one entry, which carries the most common genes and DNA. TCRdb's processing, not the study's, gives the V and J calls here. The sample profile shows some 750,000 distinct CDR3 sequences; 20% to 25% of them were found once. The ten largest clones take up around 21% of the sample.

The sequencing sample was made of blood. The TCR comes from a man aged 65-85 years in good health. The rearrangement combines TRBV12-3 or TRBV12-4 with TRBJ1-1, with the D gene call left open. The CDR3 here reads CASITGWAEAFF. The nucleotide sequence reads TGTGCCAGCATCACCGGGTGGGCTGAAGCTTTCTTT.